This record concerns one T cell receptor beta chain sequence. Its antigen is undetermined. This CDR3 has 17 amino acids. The J segment lost 2 bases and the V segment lost 1 base, leaving 11 bases of the junction unmatched. Germline CDR1 is GTSNPN and CDR2 is SVGIG (reference sequence). The record originates from a study of T cell responses to AZD1222 COVID-19 vaccine. The study, taken as a whole, reports: Reports indicate that nearly half of spike-specific TCRs are directed at unmutated variant regions. Spike-specific TCRs gained breadth and depth after people received two AZD1222 doses.

Repertoires were generated with immunoSEQ multiplex PCR, while TCRdb's copy carries only in-frame clones and drops some. This sample carries roughly 150,000 clones, around 86% of them seen once, and the ten largest clones take roughly a tenth. V is TRBV30 and J is TRBJ1-3, with 7 bases identical to TRBD1. The sequence came from an adult who received the AZD1222 COVID-19 vaccine. This specimen was peripheral blood, taken 28 days after the second AZD1222 dose. As DNA, the CDR3 is TGTGCCTGGAGTGCCCCGACAGGGATTATCCCTGGAAACACCATATATTTT. This encodes CAWSAPTGIIPGNTIYF.